One and the same sample provided the 25 T cell receptor beta chains below, sequenced in a study of CD8 T cells in ankylosing spondylitis. One entry per CDR3 protein, called by TCRdb with MiXCR from the 5' RACE reads. The sample lists some 140,000 distinct CDR3 sequences, roughly 8% occurring once. The sequenced sample consisted of synovial fluid, either unsorted or a sorted T cell fraction (not recorded which). The receptors were gathered from a male donor with ankylosing spondylitis.

There are a few counts of this clonotype. V and J are TRBV20-1 and TRBJ1-4; D gene unclear. The CDR3 length is 13 residues. Germline assignment: CDR1 DFQATT and CDR2 SNEGSKA (reference sequence). V gave up 5 bases and J gave up 4 bases, with 11 bases separating them. The CDR3, as DNA: TGCAGTGCTTCCCGGCGGGGTAATGAAAAACTGTTTTTT. It yields the protein CSASRRGNEKLFF.

This clonotype was observed many times. The chain uses TRBV20-1 and TRBJ2-2; TRBD2 matches at 7 bases. V lost 6 bases and J lost 4; bases outside the gene matches: 11. Germline V lookup: CDR1 DFQATT, CDR2 SNEGSKA (reference sequence). The CDR3 is made up of 15 amino acids. CDR3 residues: CSAPGAGDVTGELFF. In DNA form, the CDR3 reads TGCAGTGCCCCCGGGGCGGGAGATGTCACCGGGGAGCTGTTTTTT.

The sample holds many counts of this clonotype. The chain combines TRBV15 with TRBJ1-1; no firm D call. The V end lost 2 bases, the J end lost 0 bases, and 10 bases lay between the germline ends. The length of the CDR3 is 15 residues. Per germline, CDR1 LNHNV and CDR2 YYDKDF (reference sequence). DNA of the CDR3: TGTGCCACCAGCAGAAGTAGGACGGTGAACACTGAAGCTTTCTTT. Protein sequence: CATSRSRTVNTEAFF.

This clonotype was found a few times. This chain links TRBV15 with TRBJ1-5; no firm D call. The germline gives CDR1 LNHNV, CDR2 YYDKDF (reference sequence). V shed 2 bases and J shed 4 bases, with 12 bases lying between them. The CDR3 covers 15 residues. CDR3 in DNA: TGTGCCACCAGCAGAACAAATCGGCGGAATCAGCCCCAGCATTTT. This codes for CATSRTNRRNQPQHF.

The V call is TRBV19, the J call TRBJ2-5; TRBD2 agrees at 8 bases. The V and J ends lost 1 base and 0 bases, in that order; junction bases with no gene match: 4. CDR1 and CDR2 (germline): LNHDA, SQIVND (reference sequence). The CDR3 is 16 amino acids. The CDR3 here is CASSIGTSRNQETQYF. CDR3 sequence (DNA): TGTGCCAGTAGTATAGGGACTAGCAGAAACCAAGAGACCCAGTACTTC.

This clonotype showed up many times. V usage is TRBV4-1 and J usage is TRBJ1-2, with D tentatively TRBD1 (6 bases). The CDR3 has 15 residues. CDR1 is MGHRA, CDR2 YSYEKL, per germline. Trimming took off 3 bases at V and 3 bases at J, with 14 bases between the two ends. Written as DNA, the CDR3 is TGCGCCAGCAGCCATCTCGCGAGGGGGGACTATGGCTACACCTTC. This sequence encodes CASSHLARGDYGYTF.

There are a few counts of this clonotype. The chain joins TRBV3-1 to TRBJ2-5; D not resolved. CDR1 is LGHDT, CDR2 YNNKEL, per germline (reference sequence). The CDR3 extends over 11 amino acids. The germline V and J ends were trimmed by 8 bases and 3 bases, with 7 bases remaining between them. The CDR3 DNA reads as TGTGCCAGCGGAATAGAAGAGACCCAGTACTTC. Its translation: CASGIEETQYF.

This clonotype has ten or more counts. The chain has TRBV7-8 and TRBJ2-3; 12 bases align to TRBD2. Germline V gives CDR1 SGHVS, CDR2 FQNEAQ. Unmatched junction bases numbered 8, after V lost 4 bases and J lost 6 bases. The CDR3 spans 16 residues. CDR3 sequence (DNA): TGTGCCAGCAGCTCCGGACTAGCGGGAATGAGGGATACGCAGTATTTT. Protein sequence: CASSSGLAGMRDTQYF.

This clonotype showed up many times. V is TRBV7-2 and J is TRBJ2-5; D gene uncertain. The CDR3 spans 15 residues. Germline-derived CDR1 and CDR2 are SGHTA and FQGNSA. The ends were cut back, 1 base at V and 0 bases at J, with 9 bases in the middle. The CDR3 reads CASSLGTANQETQYF. The CDR3 DNA reads TGTGCCAGCAGCTTAGGAACAGCAAACCAAGAGACCCAGTACTTC.

The sample holds a few counts of this clonotype. The chain recombines TRBV7-9 with TRBJ2-3; D may be TRBD1 or TRBD2 (5 bases each). This CDR3 contains 14 residues. V lost 5 bases, J lost 8 bases, and 17 bases lay in between. The germline V gene has CDR1 SEHNR and CDR2 FQNEAQ (reference sequence). The chain's CDR3 is CASSTPTAGGTQYF. The CDR3 coding sequence is TGTGCCAGCAGCACCCCGACGGCTGGGGGTACGCAGTATTTT. The full variable domain, completed using reference TRBV7-9 and TRBJ2-3, is DTGVSQNPRHKITKRGQNVTFRCDPISEHNRLYWYRQTLGQGPEFLTYFQNEAQLEKSRLLSDRFSAERPKGSFSTLEIQRTEQGDSAMYLCASSTPTAGGTQYFGPGTRLTVL.

The rearrangement uses TRBV20-1 and TRBJ2-1, with a possible D match to TRBD2 (6 bases). The V end was cut by 7 bases, the J end by 8 bases, with 18 bases between. CDR3 length equals 13 residues. Germline lookup yields CDR1 DFQATT and CDR2 SNEGSKA (reference sequence). Here the CDR3 reads CSVAEGRRDEQFF. Written as DNA, the CDR3 is TGCAGTGTGGCCGAGGGCAGGAGGGATGAGCAGTTCTTC.

This chain joins TRBV28 and TRBJ1-2, with a weak D call TRBD1 (5 bases). Germline CDR1 reads MDHEN; CDR2 reads SYDVKM. CDR3 length: 13 residues. Trimming shortened V by 3 bases and J by 6 bases, and 11 bases separated the two germline ends. CDR3 loop: CASSLTAPDGYTF. CDR3 sequence (DNA): TGTGCCAGCAGTTTGACAGCCCCGGATGGCTACACCTTC.

This clonotype was counted only a few times. The chain is built from TRBV9 and TRBJ1-2; D remains ambiguous. CDR3 size: 12 residues. Germline CDR1 SGDLS, CDR2 YYNGEE. The ends were cut back, 1 base at V and 10 bases at J, with 11 bases in the middle. The DNA of the CDR3 is TGTGCCAGCAGCGTACCTTACGGGGACTACACCTTC. Its translation: CASSVPYGDYTF.

This clonotype was seen more than once but under ten times. The rearrangement uses TRBV5-1 and TRBJ1-2; D is uncertain. V lost 4 bases and J 8 bases, leaving 12 bases between the germline ends. The CDR3 consists of 12 residues. The germline gives CDR1 SGHRS, CDR2 YFSETQ. The CDR3 is CASSLDAWGYTF. CDR3 bases: TGCGCCAGCAGCCTTGACGCGTGGGGCTACACCTTC.

In its sample, this clonotype was seen a few times. This chain uses TRBV5-4 with TRBJ2-2, with D unresolved. The V gene's germline CDR1 is SGHNT and CDR2 YYREEE (reference sequence). The CDR3 is made up of 14 amino acids. The ends were cut back, 3 bases at V and 7 bases at J, with 13 bases in the middle. The CDR3 region is CASSSSGLGGELFF. In nucleotides, the CDR3 is TGTGCCAGCAGCTCCAGTGGGCTGGGCGGGGAGCTGTTTTTT. Supplemented by reference TRBV5-4 and TRBJ2-2, the full variable domain reads ETGVTQSPTHLIKTRGQQVTLRCSSQSGHNTVSWYQQALGQGPQFIFQYYREEENGRGNFPPRFSGLQFPNYSSELNVNALELDDSALYLCASSSSGLGGELFFGEGSRLTVL.

V is TRBV10-3 and J is TRBJ1-3; 7 bases are a match to TRBD1. Germline CDR1 reads ENHRY; CDR2 reads SYGVKD. Trimming at V came to 5 bases and at J to 2 bases, leaving 3 bases not matched to a gene. This CDR3 is 14 amino acids long. CDR3 bases: TGTGCCATCAGTCGGACAGGACCTGGAAACACCATATATTTT. It yields the protein CAISRTGPGNTIYF.

This clonotype was picked up many times. V and J are TRBV20-1 and TRBJ2-3, with a tentative D call TRBD1 (7 bases). CDR3 length: 14 residues. The V gene lost 6 bases and the J gene lost 1 base, with 14 bases spanning the gap. Germline assignment: CDR1 DFQATT and CDR2 SNEGSKA (reference sequence). In DNA, the CDR3 is TGCAGTGCGGAGGGGGCCCCTGGCACAGATACGCAGTATTTT. Translated: CSAEGAPGTDTQYF.

This sequence joins TRBV11-1 and TRBJ2-7, with D unresolved. V dropped 1 base and J dropped 4 bases, with 8 bases sitting between them. Germline V lookup: CDR1 SGHAT, CDR2 FQDESV (reference sequence). The CDR3 contains 13 residues. In DNA form, the CDR3 reads TGTGCCAGCAGCTTAGAAGACAATTACGAGCAGTACTTC. Its translation is CASSLEDNYEQYF.

This clonotype was recorded once. The CDR3 end shows no conserved phenylalanine or tryptophan, and so a read error is likely. The gene calls are TRBV4-1 and TRBJ2-1; 7 bases are a match to TRBD1. CDR3 length: 17 residues. Germline CDR1 and CDR2: MGHRA and YSYEKL. V lost 3 bases to trimming and J lost 0 bases; unmatched junction nucleotides: 8. The CDR3 DNA reads TGCGCCAGCAGCCATGACCTGGGACAGCGCTCCTACAATGAGCAGTTCCTC. It codes for CASSHDLGQRSYNEQFL.

This clonotype was seen only a few times. The V and J genes are TRBV5-1 and TRBJ2-1; D uncertain. This CDR3 contains 12 residues. Germline CDR1 is SGHRS and CDR2 is YFSETQ. V was cut by 0 bases and J by 9 bases, with 7 bases left in between. The CDR3: CASSLDHSEQFF. The CDR3 bases are TGCGCCAGCAGCTTGGACCACAGTGAGCAGTTCTTC.

This clonotype was counted a few times. The chain couples TRBV28 to TRBJ2-7; D unresolved. The CDR3 is made up of 12 amino acids. V was cut by 5 bases and J by 6 bases, with 11 bases left in between. Germline assignment: CDR1 MDHEN and CDR2 SYDVKM. The CDR3 reads CASSPFNSEQYF. DNA of the CDR3: TGTGCCAGCAGTCCTTTCAATAGCGAGCAGTACTTC.

This clonotype turned up a few times. The chain carries TRBV10-3 and TRBJ2-7, with 9 bases aligning to TRBD1. The length of the CDR3 is 13 residues. Germline V gives CDR1 ENHRY, CDR2 SYGVKD. After removal of 7 bases from V and 2 bases from J, the junction contained 3 bases not matched to a gene. In DNA, the CDR3 is TGTGCCATCACCGGGGACAGGGCCTACGAGCAGTACTTC. Its translation is CAITGDRAYEQYF.

This clonotype was recorded only once. Since no conserved phenylalanine or tryptophan closes the CDR3, a read error is the likely cause. The chain uses TRBV5-6 and TRBJ2-2; D unclear. V gave up 4 bases and J gave up 4 bases, with 11 bases separating them. This CDR3 is 14 amino acids long. The germline gives CDR1 SGHDT, CDR2 YYEEEE. The chain's CDR3 is CASSPGPLTGELFC. The CDR3 region has the DNA TGTGCCAGCAGCCCCGGGCCACTCACCGGGGAGCTGTTTTGT.

The CDR3 sequence is CASSYSGESGYEQYF. The CDR3 nucleotides are TGTGCCAGCAGTTACTCAGGGGAATCAGGCTACGAGCAGTACTTC. The V call is TRBV6-5, the J call TRBJ2-7, with a possible D match to TRBD1 (5 bases). Germline CDR1 is MNHEY and CDR2 is SVGAGI. V lost 0 bases and J 3 bases, leaving 12 bases between the germline ends. The CDR3 is 15 residues long.

The gene calls are TRBV19 and TRBJ2-1, with TRBD2 as a possible D gene (5 bases). Germline loops: CDR1 LNHDA, CDR2 SQIVND (reference sequence). This CDR3 is built from 14 residues. The ends were cut back, 6 bases at V and 1 base at J, with 10 bases in the middle. As DNA, the CDR3 is TGTGCCAGTAGGACGGGAAGGTCCTACAATGAGCAGTTCTTC. It yields the protein CASRTGRSYNEQFF.